A single TCR beta chain is shown here with its context. Its antigen is unidentified. The assay was immunoSEQ multiplex PCR, and TCRdb's table has in-frame clones only and misses some. The table shows tens of thousands of clones, with over 75% occurring only once. The data belong to a study of T cell responses to AZD1222 COVID-19 vaccine. Whole-study results and caveats: A rise in Spike-specific TCR breadth and depth followed two AZD1222 doses. Among AZD1222 vaccinees, only 5 to 7 were seropositive at baseline. Sampling captured repertoires only after the peak T cell response.

This TCR was recovered from an adult who received the AZD1222 COVID-19 vaccine. This sample comprised peripheral blood, obtained 28 days after the second AZD1222 dose.

Written as DNA, the CDR3 is TGTGCCAGCAGCAACCGGGACAGGGGTTATAGCAATCAGCCCCAGCATTTT. Translating it yields CASSNRDRGYSNQPQHF. This sequence joins TRBV5-6 and TRBJ1-5, with TRBD1 identical over 10 bases. After removal of 4 bases from V and 0 bases from J, the junction contained 7 bases not matched to a gene. The CDR3 is made up of 17 amino acids. CDR1 is SGHDT and CDR2 is YYEEEE in the germline V gene.